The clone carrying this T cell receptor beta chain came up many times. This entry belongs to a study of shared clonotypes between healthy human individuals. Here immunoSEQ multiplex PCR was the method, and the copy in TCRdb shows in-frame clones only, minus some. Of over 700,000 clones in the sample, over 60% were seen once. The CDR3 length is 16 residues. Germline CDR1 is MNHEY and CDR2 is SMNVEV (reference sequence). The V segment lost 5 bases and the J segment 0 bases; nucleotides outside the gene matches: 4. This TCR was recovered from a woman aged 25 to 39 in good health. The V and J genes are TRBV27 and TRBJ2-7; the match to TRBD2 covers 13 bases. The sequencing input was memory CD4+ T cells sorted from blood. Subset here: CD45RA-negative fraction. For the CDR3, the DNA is TGTGCCAGCAGTCGACTAGCGGGAGGCCTCTCCTACGAGCAGTACTTC. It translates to CASSRLAGGLSYEQYF.